One and the same sample provided the 14 T cell receptor beta chains below, sequenced in a study of T cell responses to AZD1222 COVID-19 vaccine. Only in-frame clones appear in the TCRdb table, and some are missing; sequencing was by immunoSEQ multiplex PCR. The sample has around 91,000 clones; more than 70% are singletons. Sequencing was performed on peripheral blood, taken on day 0 of AZD1222 vaccination. The source is an adult in good health.

This chain links TRBV12-3 or TRBV12-4 with TRBJ1-1; D gene unclear. V gave up 7 bases and J gave up 9 bases, with 12 bases separating them. This CDR3 has 11 residues. The CDR3 nucleotides are TGTGCCAGCATCAAGACCGAAAAAGCTTTCTTT. Residues: CASIKTEKAFF.

The CDR3 nucleotides read TGCGCCAGCAGCCAAGTCCGAGAGGTGAACACTGAAGCTTTCTTT. Protein product: CASSQVREVNTEAFF. This chain uses TRBV4-1 with TRBJ1-1; D is uncertain. Germline V gives CDR1 MGHRA, CDR2 YSYEKL. CDR3 length: 15 residues. Trimming took off 1 base at V and 0 bases at J, with 9 bases between the two ends.

The CDR3 spells CASSSGTSGGSASYEQYF. CDR3 sequence (DNA): TGTGCCAGTAGTTCCGGGACTAGCGGGGGTTCTGCCTCCTACGAGCAGTACTTC. The V and J genes are TRBV19 and TRBJ2-7, with 14 nucleotides matching TRBD2. The CDR3 totals 18 residues. V lost 5 bases to trimming and J lost 0 bases; unmatched junction nucleotides: 9. Germline V gene lookup returns CDR1 LNHDA and CDR2 SQIVND (reference sequence).

This clone was seen only once. The chain uses TRBV27 and TRBJ2-7; 8 bases are shared with TRBD1. Germline assignment: CDR1 MNHEY and CDR2 SMNVEV (reference sequence). V trimming: 6 bases; J trimming: 4 bases; junction bases outside the gene matches: 11. The CDR3 sequence is 15 residues long. CDR3 nucleotides: TGTGCCAGCAGACGACCGGCAGGGGGCAAGTACGAGCAGTACTTC. Protein: CASRRPAGGKYEQYF.

The V gene is TRBV19, the J gene TRBJ2-7, with TRBD1 matching 7 bases. After removal of 8 bases from V and 1 base from J, the junction contained 5 bases not matched to a gene. The CDR3 consists of 13 residues. Per germline, CDR1 LNHDA and CDR2 SQIVND (reference sequence). DNA of the CDR3: TGTGCCAGTGGGAGACAGGGTTCCTACGAGCAGTACTTC. It codes for CASGRQGSYEQYF.

This clone was recorded once. The chain is built from TRBV10-3 and TRBJ2-7; 14 bases line up with TRBD2. The CDR3 consists of 15 residues. CDR1 is ENHRY, CDR2 SYGVKD, per germline. Trimming took 10 bases from V and 2 from J; bases not matched to a gene: 7. The CDR3 sequence is CATGGLAGETYEQYF. In DNA, the CDR3 is TGTGCCACGGGGGGACTAGCGGGAGAGACCTACGAGCAGTACTTC.

The chain carries TRBV5-1 and TRBJ2-5; possible D gene TRBD2, 6 bases. V gave up 2 bases and J gave up 1 base, with 6 bases separating them. This CDR3 spans 13 amino acids. Germline CDR1 reads SGHRS; CDR2 reads YFSETQ. The CDR3 sequence: CASSFGGQETQYF. For the CDR3, the DNA is TGCGCCAGCAGCTTCGGGGGCCAAGAGACCCAGTACTTC.

This chain joins TRBV29-1 and TRBJ2-3; D not certain. The CDR3 sequence is 11 residues long. Looked up from germline, CDR1 is SQVTM and CDR2 is ANQGSEA. The V end was cut by 5 bases, the J end by 5 bases, with 8 bases between. CDR3 residues: CSVLVGDTQYF. CDR3 bases: TGCAGCGTTCTCGTGGGAGATACGCAGTATTTT.

V usage is TRBV6-2 or TRBV6-3 and J usage is TRBJ2-3, with D possibly matching TRBD1 (5 bases). Deletions cut 6 bases from V and 10 bases from J, with 14 bases between. Germline V gene lookup returns CDR1 MNHEY and CDR2 SVGEGT. This CDR3 is 12 amino acids long. CDR3 amino acids: CASSPTGAAQYF. In nucleotides, the CDR3 is TGTGCCAGCAGCCCGACTGGGGCTGCGCAGTATTTT.

The chain is built from TRBV3-1 (or the pseudogene TRBV3-2) and TRBJ2-2; 14 nucleotides line up with TRBD2. V was clipped by 2 bases and J by 13 bases; unmatched bases: 12. This CDR3 has 17 amino acids. The germline CDR1 and CDR2 sequences are LGHDT and YNNKEL (reference sequence). CDR3 nucleotides: TGTGCCAGCAGCCAACAGACTCCGGGACTAGCGGGAGATGGGCTGTTTTTT. This sequence encodes CASSQQTPGLAGDGLFF.

This chain connects TRBV3-1 (or the pseudogene TRBV3-2) to TRBJ1-4; D ambiguous. Trimming took 2 bases from V and 7 from J, leaving 5 bases between them. Germline CDR1 and CDR2: LGHDT and YNNKEL (reference sequence). CDR3 length: 12 amino acids. CDR3 loop: CASSQSGEKLFF. CDR3 bases: TGTGCCAGCAGCCAATCCGGTGAAAAACTGTTTTTT.

The chain links TRBV28 to TRBJ2-6; 9 bases agree with TRBD1. The CDR3 sequence is 18 residues long. Germline loops: CDR1 MDHEN, CDR2 SYDVKM. Losses at the gene ends were 8 bases for V and 0 bases for J; bases not matched to a gene: 11. The CDR3 loop reads CASSPTGTGYSGANVLTF. In DNA form, the CDR3 reads TGTGCCAGCTCTCCTACCGGGACAGGGTACTCTGGGGCCAACGTCCTGACTTTC.

The chain uses TRBV7-3 and TRBJ2-1; tentatively, D is TRBD1 (6 bases). The CDR3 spans 12 residues. CDR1 is SGHTA, CDR2 FQGTGA, per germline. CDR3: CGVSRGGNEQFF. The CDR3, as DNA: TGTGGGGTAAGTCGAGGGGGCAATGAGCAGTTCTTC. The entire variable domain, with the rest obtained from reference TRBV7-3 and TRBJ2-1, is as follows: GAGVSQTPSNKVTEKGKYVELRCDPISGHTALYWYRQSLGQGPEFLIYFQGTGAADDSGLPNDRFFAVRPEGSVSTLKIQRTERGDSAVYLCGVSRGGNEQFFGPGTRLTVL.

The V call is TRBV7-9, the J call TRBJ2-3; D may be TRBD2 (5 bases). In germline, CDR1 is SEHNR, CDR2 FQNEAQ (reference sequence). This CDR3 comprises 14 residues. Trimming removed 4 bases from V and 1 base from J, with 9 bases in between. In DNA, the CDR3 is TGTGCCAGCAGCTCCCGGGAAGGCACAGATACGCAGTATTTT. Translated, it gives CASSSREGTDTQYF.